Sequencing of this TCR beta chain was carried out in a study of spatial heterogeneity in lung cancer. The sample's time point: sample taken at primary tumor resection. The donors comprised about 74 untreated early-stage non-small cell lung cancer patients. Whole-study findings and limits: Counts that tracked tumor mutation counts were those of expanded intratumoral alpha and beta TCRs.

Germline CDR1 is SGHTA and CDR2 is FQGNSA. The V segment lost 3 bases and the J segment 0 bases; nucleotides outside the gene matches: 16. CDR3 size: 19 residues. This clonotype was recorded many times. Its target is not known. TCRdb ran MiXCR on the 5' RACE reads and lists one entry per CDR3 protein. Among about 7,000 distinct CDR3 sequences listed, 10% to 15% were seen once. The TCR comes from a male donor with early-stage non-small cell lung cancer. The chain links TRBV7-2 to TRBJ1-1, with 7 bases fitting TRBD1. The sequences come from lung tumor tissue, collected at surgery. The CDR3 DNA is TGTGCCAGCAGCTTCTCGGTCGGAGGGGGCGGGAGGATGAACACTGAAGCTTTCTTT. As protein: CASSFSVGGGGRMNTEAFF.